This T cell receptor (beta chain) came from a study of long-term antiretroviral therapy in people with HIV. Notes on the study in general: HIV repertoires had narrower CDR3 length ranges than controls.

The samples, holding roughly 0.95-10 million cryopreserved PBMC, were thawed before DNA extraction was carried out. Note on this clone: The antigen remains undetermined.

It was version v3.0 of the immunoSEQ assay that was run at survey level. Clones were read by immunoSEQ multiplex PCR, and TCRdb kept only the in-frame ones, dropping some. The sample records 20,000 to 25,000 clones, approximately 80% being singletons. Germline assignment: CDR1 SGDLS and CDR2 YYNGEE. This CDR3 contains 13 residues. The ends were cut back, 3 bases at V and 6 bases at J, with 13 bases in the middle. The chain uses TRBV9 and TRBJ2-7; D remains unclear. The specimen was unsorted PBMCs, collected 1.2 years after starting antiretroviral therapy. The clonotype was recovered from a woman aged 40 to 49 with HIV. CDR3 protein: CASSATPRAEQYF. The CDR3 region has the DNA TGTGCCAGCAGCGCCACCCCCCGGGCCGAGCAGTACTTC.